This T cell receptor beta chain was captured by sequencing in a study of cytotoxic CD8 clonotypes in ibrutinib-treated CLL. Study-level information: Response specimens were obtained following a median treatment duration of about 12 months, with a range of 6 to 36.

The CDR3 contains 15 residues. Germline loops: CDR1 MNHEY, CDR2 SMNVEV (reference sequence). Trimming removed 2 bases at V and 0 bases at J, with 5 bases between. The table came from immunoSEQ multiplex PCR; TCRdb's copy has only in-frame clones and leaves some out. This sample has 250,000 to 350,000 clones, with approximately 76% found just once. A few counts support this clone. The sequence derives from a human donor with chronic lymphocytic leukemia. The chain uses TRBV27 and TRBJ2-6; D may be TRBD1 or TRBD2 (5 bases each). This material consisted of PBMCs, taken at disease progression, from a patient treated with ibrutinib. The CDR3 nucleotides are TGTGCCAGCAGTTTAGGGGGCTCTGGGGCCAACGTCCTGACTTTC. Translation: CASSLGGSGANVLTF. The full variable domain, completed using reference TRBV27 and TRBJ2-6, is EAQVTQNPRYLITVTGKKLTVTCSQNMNHEYMSWYRQDPGLGLRQIYYSMNVEVTDKGDVPEGYKVSRKEKRNFPLILESPSPNQTSLYFCASSLGGSGANVLTFGAGSRLTVL.